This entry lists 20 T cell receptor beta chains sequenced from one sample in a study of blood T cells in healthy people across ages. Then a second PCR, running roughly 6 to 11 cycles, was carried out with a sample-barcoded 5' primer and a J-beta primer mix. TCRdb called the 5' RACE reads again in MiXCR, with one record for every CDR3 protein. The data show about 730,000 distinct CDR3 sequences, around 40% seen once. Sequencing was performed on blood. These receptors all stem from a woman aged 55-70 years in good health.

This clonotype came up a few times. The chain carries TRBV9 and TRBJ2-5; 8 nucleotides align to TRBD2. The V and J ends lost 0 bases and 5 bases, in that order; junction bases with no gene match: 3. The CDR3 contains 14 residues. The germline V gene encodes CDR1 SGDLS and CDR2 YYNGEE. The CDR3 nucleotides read TGTGCCAGCAGCGTAGATAGCGGGAAGGAGACCCAGTACTTC. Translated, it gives CASSVDSGKETQYF. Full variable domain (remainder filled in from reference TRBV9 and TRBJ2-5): DSGVTQTPKHLITATGQRVTLRCSPRSGDLSVYWYQQSLDQGLQFLIQYYNGEERAKGNILERFSAQQFPDLHSELNLSSLELGDSALYFCASSVDSGKETQYFGPGTRLLVL.

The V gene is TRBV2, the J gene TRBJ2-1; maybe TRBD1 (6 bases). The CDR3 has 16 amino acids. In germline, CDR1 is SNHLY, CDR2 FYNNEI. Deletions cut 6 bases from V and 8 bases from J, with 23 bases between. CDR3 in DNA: TGTGCCAGCAGCCCTTTCACAGGGAGTTTTGGGGATGAGCAGTTCTTC. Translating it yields CASSPFTGSFGDEQFF.

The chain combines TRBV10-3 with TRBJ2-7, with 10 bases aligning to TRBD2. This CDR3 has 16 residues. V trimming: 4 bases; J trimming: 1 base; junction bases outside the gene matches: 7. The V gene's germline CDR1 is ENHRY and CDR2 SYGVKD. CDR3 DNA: TGTGCCATCAGTGTACCCGGGACTAGCGTTTCCTACGAGCAGTACTTC. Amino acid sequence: CAISVPGTSVSYEQYF.

The CDR3 DNA is TGTGCCAGCAGTTATCCAGTACTCAATGAGCAGTTCTTC. This codes for CASSYPVLNEQFF. This chain joins TRBV28 and TRBJ2-1; D gene uncertain. The germline CDR1 and CDR2 sequences are MDHEN and SYDVKM. Trimming pared 4 bases from V and 6 bases from J, leaving 10 bases between. The CDR3 spans 13 residues.

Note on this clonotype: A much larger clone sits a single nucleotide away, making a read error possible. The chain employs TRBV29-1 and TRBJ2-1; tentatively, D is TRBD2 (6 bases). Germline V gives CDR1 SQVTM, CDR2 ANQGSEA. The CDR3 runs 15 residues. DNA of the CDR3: TGCGGCGTTGATAACGCGGGGAGCTCCTACAATGAGCAGTTCTTC. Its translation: CGVDNAGSSYNEQFF.

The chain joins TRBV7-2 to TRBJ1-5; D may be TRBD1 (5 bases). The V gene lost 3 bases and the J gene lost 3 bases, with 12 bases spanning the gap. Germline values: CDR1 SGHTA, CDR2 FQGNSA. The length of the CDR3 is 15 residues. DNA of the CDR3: TGTGCCAGCAGCTTGTACCGGGACCACAATCAGCCCCAGCATTTT. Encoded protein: CASSLYRDHNQPQHF.

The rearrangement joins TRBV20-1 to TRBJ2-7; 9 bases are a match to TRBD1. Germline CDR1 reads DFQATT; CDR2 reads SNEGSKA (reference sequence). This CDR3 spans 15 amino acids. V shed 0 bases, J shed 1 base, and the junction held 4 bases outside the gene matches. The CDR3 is CSAREAGTGSYEQYF. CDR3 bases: TGCAGTGCTAGAGAGGCCGGGACAGGGTCCTACGAGCAGTACTTC.

CDR3 sequence: CASTSPGGNTIYF. DNA of the CDR3: TGTGCCAGCACTAGTCCAGGCGGAAACACCATATATTTT. The J gene is TRBJ1-3, the V gene TRBV6-6, with no clear D. The CDR3 covers 13 residues. CDR1 and CDR2 from the germline V gene are MNHNY and SVGAGI (reference sequence). Deletions cut 7 bases from V and 4 bases from J, with 11 bases between.

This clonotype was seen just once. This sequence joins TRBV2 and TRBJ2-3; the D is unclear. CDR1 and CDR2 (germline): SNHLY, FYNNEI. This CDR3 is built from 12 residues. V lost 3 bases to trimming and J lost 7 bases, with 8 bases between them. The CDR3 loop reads CASSDFQYTQYF. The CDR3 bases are TGTGCCAGCAGTGACTTCCAGTATACGCAGTATTTT.

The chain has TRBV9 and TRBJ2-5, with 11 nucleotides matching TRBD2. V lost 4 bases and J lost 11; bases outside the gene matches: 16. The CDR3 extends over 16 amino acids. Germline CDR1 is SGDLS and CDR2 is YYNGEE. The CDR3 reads CASSILAGGPYNEQYF. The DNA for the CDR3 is TGTGCCAGCAGCATCTTAGCGGGGGGGCCCTACAATGAGCAGTACTTC.

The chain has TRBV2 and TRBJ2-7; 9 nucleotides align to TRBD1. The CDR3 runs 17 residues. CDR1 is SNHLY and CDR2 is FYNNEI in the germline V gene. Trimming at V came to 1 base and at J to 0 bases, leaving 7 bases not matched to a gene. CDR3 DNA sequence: TGTGCCAGCAGTGAAGGCATTCCGGGACAGGGCTCCTACGAGCAGTACTTC. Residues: CASSEGIPGQGSYEQYF.

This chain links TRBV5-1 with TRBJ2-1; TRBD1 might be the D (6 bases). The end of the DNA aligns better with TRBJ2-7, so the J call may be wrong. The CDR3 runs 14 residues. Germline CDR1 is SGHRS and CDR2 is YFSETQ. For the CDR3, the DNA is TGCGCCAGCAGCCCGGACAGCTCCGACAATGAGCAGTACTTC. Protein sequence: CASSPDSSDNEQYF.

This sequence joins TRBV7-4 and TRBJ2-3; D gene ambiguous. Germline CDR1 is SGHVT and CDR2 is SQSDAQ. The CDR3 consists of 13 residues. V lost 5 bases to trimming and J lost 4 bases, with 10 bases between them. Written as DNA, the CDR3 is TGTGCCAGCAGCGTAATCTTATCAGATACGCAGTATTTT. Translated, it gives CASSVILSDTQYF.

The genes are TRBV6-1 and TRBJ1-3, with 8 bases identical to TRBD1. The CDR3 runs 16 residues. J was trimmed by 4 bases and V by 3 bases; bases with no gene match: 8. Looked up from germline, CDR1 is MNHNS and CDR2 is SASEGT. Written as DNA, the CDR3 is TGTGCCAGCAGTGATTTCGACAGGGGCCTAGGAAACACCATATATTTT. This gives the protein CASSDFDRGLGNTIYF.

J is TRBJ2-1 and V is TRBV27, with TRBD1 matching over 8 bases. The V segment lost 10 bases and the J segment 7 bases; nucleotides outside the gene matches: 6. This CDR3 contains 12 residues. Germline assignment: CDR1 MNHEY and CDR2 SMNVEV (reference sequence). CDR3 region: CATRTGRNEQFF. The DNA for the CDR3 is TGTGCCACCCGGACAGGGCGGAATGAGCAGTTCTTC.

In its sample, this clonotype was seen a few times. The CDR3 DNA reads TGTGCCAGCAGCGTAGCCCCAGACTACGAGCAGTACTTC. Its translation: CASSVAPDYEQYF. The genes are TRBV9 and TRBJ2-7; D unresolved. Germline V gene data show CDR1 as SGDLS and CDR2 as YYNGEE. The CDR3 length is 13 residues. The V and J ends lost 0 bases and 3 bases respectively, with 7 bases between them.

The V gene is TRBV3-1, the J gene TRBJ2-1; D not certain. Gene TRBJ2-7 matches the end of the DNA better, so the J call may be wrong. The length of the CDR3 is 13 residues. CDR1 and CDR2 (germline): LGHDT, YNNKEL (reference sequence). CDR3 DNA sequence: TGTGCCAGCAGCCAAGAACAGTACAATGAGCAGTACTTC. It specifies CASSQEQYNEQYF.

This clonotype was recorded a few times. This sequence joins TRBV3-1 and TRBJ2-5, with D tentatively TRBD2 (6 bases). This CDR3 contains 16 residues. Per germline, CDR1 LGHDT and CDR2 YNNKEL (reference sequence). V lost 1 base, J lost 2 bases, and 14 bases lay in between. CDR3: CASSQGRSAGQETQYF. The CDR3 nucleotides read TGTGCCAGCAGCCAAGGAAGGTCGGCGGGGCAAGAGACCCAGTACTTC.

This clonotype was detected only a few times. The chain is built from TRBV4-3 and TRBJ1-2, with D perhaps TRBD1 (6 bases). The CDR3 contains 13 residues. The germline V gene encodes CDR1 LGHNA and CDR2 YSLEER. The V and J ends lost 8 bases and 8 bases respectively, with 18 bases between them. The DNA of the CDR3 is TGCGCCAGCCTAGGGGGGGTCTCTTGGGGCTACACCTTC. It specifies CASLGGVSWGYTF.

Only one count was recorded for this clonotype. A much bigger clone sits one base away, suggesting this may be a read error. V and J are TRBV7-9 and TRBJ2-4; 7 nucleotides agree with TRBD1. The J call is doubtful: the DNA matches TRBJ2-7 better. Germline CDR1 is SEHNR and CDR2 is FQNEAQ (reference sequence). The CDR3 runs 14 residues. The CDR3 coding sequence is TGTGCCAGCAGCCTCCCCGGGACAGCCGACGAGCAGTACTTC. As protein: CASSLPGTADEQYF.